These 5 T cell receptor beta chains share one sample of origin, sequenced in a study of a mutant IDH1 vaccine in newly diagnosed glioma. The data were produced by immunoSEQ multiplex PCR, yet TCRdb's version contains in-frame clones alone and is incomplete. Of 31,000 or so clones in the sample, about 73% were seen once. Antigen specificity for these receptors is unknown. Specified time point: week 11, during vaccination. In every dose of vaccine, 300 ug of mutant IDH1 20-mer peptide was given alongside topical imiquimod. Sample: PBMCs, taken from a glioma patient whose treatment included an IDH1 peptide vaccine. All receptors derive from a man aged 25-45 years with glioma.

The rearrangement joins TRBV27 to TRBJ2-2; the D call may be TRBD1 or TRBD2 (5 bases each). Trimming shortened V by 7 bases and J by 0 bases, and 15 bases separated the two germline ends. In germline, CDR1 is MNHEY, CDR2 SMNVEV (reference sequence). CDR3 size: 16 residues. CDR3 nucleotides: TGTGCCAGCAACTCCTTTGGGGGTACGAACACCGGGGAGCTGTTTTTT. It yields the protein CASNSFGGTNTGELFF.

The count of this clone is one. The chain is built from TRBV5-6 and TRBJ1-2; weak D call: TRBD1 (5 bases). The CDR3 has 15 amino acids. Trimming pared 0 bases from V and 1 base from J, leaving 10 bases between. The germline gives CDR1 SGHDT, CDR2 YYEEEE. CDR3 region: CASSLVGGSNYGYTF. The CDR3, as DNA: TGTGCCAGCAGCTTGGTCGGGGGTAGTAACTATGGCTACACCTTC.

The V and J genes are TRBV30 and TRBJ2-3; 7 bases line up with TRBD2. The V segment lost 5 bases and the J segment 3 bases; nucleotides outside the gene matches: 20. The CDR3 is 18 residues long. CDR1 and CDR2 from the germline V gene are GTSNPN and SVGIG (reference sequence). The CDR3 loop is CAWSTLWGGSMATDTQYF. The CDR3 DNA is TGTGCCTGGTCCACACTTTGGGGCGGGAGTATGGCTACAGATACGCAGTATTTT.

The rearrangement uses TRBV5-6 and TRBJ1-1; TRBD1 agrees at 7 bases. CDR3 length equals 16 residues. V lost 0 bases to trimming and J lost 1 base; unmatched junction nucleotides: 6. Germline values: CDR1 SGHDT, CDR2 YYEEEE. The CDR3 nucleotides read TGTGCCAGCAGCTTGGATTTGTGGACAGGGAACACTGAAGCTTTCTTT. This translates into CASSLDLWTGNTEAFF.

The rearrangement links TRBV7-9 to TRBJ1-1, with D unclear. The germline gives CDR1 SEHNR, CDR2 FQNEAQ (reference sequence). The CDR3 contains 13 residues. V dropped 0 bases and J dropped 7 bases, with 9 bases sitting between them. The CDR3, as DNA: TGTGCCAGCAGCTTAGCTCCAGTGAGTGAAGCTTTCTTT. Amino acids: CASSLAPVSEAFF.